Detailed here is one T cell receptor (beta chain). The CDR3 covers 13 residues. Trimming took 3 bases from V and 6 from J, leaving 8 bases between them. The V gene's germline CDR1 is LNHDA and CDR2 SQIVND (reference sequence). These data come from a study of control samples from healthy donors and cancer patients. Assay used: immunoSEQ multiplex PCR; TCRdb lists only in-frame clones, some missing. Of 70,000 or so clones detected, 75% to 90% appear once; the ten largest clones hold approximately 16%. The chain is built from TRBV19 and TRBJ2-2; D call uncertain. This TCR was recovered from a man in his fifties in good health. Material: blood. The CDR3 nucleotides are TGTGCCAGTAGTATCGTCCCGGCCGGGGAGCTGTTTTTT. Translating gives CASSIVPAGELFF.